A single sample is the source of the 10 T cell receptor beta chains below, sequenced in a study of T cells in Graves' hyperthyroidism and ophthalmopathy. It was RNA transcripts that yielded the amplified TCR beta CDR3 regions. HTBI primers were used for first-round RT-PCR of the TCR CDR3. Using its own MiXCR run on the multiplex PCR reads, TCRdb lists one record per CDR3 protein. In the table there are roughly 500,000 distinct CDR3 sequences, about 24% of which are singletons. Sequenced: blood. The receptor source for this set is a woman in her 30s with Graves' ophthalmopathy.

V is TRBV6-1 and J is TRBJ2-7; D may be TRBD1 (6 bases). This CDR3 comprises 15 residues. The germline V gene has CDR1 MNHNS and CDR2 SASEGT. With 6 bases removed from V and 10 bases from J, the gap between germline ends came to 25 bases. CDR3 amino acids: CASSDLAIGQLDQYF. CDR3 bases: TGTGCCAGCAGCGACTTGGCTATCGGACAGTTGGATCAGTACTTC.

This chain links TRBV5-5 with TRBJ1-2, with D hard to call. Germline loops: CDR1 SGHKS, CDR2 YYEKEE (reference sequence). The CDR3 has 15 residues. Trimming cost V 0 bases and J 2 bases, with 11 bases left between them. CDR3 in DNA: TGTGCCAGCAGCTTGGCCCAGCCCTGGAACTATGGCTACACCTTC. This codes for CASSLAQPWNYGYTF.

In this sample, this clonotype turned up many times. The chain links TRBV6-2 or TRBV6-3 to TRBJ1-5; D is perhaps TRBD1 (5 bases). Germline CDR1 MNHEY, CDR2 SVGEGT. Deletions cut 7 bases from V and 4 bases from J, with 17 bases between. This CDR3 contains 15 residues. The CDR3 protein is CASTTLGGRNQPQHF. CDR3 DNA sequence: TGTGCCAGCACCACCTTGGGGGGAAGAAATCAGCCCCAGCATTTT.

In its sample, this clonotype was seen a few times. The rearrangement links TRBV11-2 to TRBJ1-6, with D possibly TRBD1 on 6 matching bases. Germline V lookup: CDR1 SGHAT, CDR2 FQNNGV. Trimming stripped 3 bases from V and 0 bases from J, with 15 bases between. This CDR3 region has 18 residues. CDR3 residues: CASSFPLGGGSYNSPLHF. The CDR3 DNA sequence: TGTGCCAGCAGCTTCCCACTGGGAGGGGGCTCCTATAATTCACCCCTCCACTTT. The full variable domain, in which reference TRBV11-2 and TRBJ1-6 provide the parts outside the CDR3, is EAGVAQSPRYKIIEKRQSVAFWCNPISGHATLYWYQQILGQGPKLLIQFQNNGVVDDSQLPKDRFSAERLKGVDSTLKIQPAKLEDSAVYLCASSFPLGGGSYNSPLHFGNGTRLTVT.

This clonotype was seen repeatedly, ten times or more. This sequence joins TRBV28 and TRBJ2-7; possible D gene TRBD1, 6 bases. This CDR3 has 16 residues. Germline V CDR1 and CDR2: MDHEN, SYDVKM. The V gene lost 5 bases and the J gene lost 0 bases, with 17 bases spanning the gap. CDR3 nucleotide sequence: TGTGCCAGCAGTCCTCTGGACAGCCCGAGCTCCTACGAGCAGTACTTC. The encoded protein is CASSPLDSPSSYEQYF.

J is TRBJ2-2 and V is TRBV6-1, with D uncertain. The V end was cut by 9 bases, the J end by 4 bases, with 6 bases between. Germline V lookup: CDR1 MNHNS, CDR2 SASEGT. CDR3 length equals 11 residues. CDR3 protein: CASLFTGELFF. CDR3 nucleotides: TGTGCCAGTTTATTCACCGGGGAGCTGTTTTTT.

There are many counts of this clonotype. This rearrangement joins TRBV24-1 to TRBJ2-7; 9 positions match TRBD1. Germline values: CDR1 KGHDR, CDR2 SFDVKD. The V and J ends lost 4 bases and 3 bases, in that order; junction bases with no gene match: 3. The CDR3 length is 14 residues. The chain's CDR3 is CATSDTTGGYEQYF. The CDR3 DNA follows: TGTGCCACCAGTGACACGACAGGGGGCTACGAGCAGTACTTC.

In this sample, this clonotype turned up many times. This chain joins TRBV20-1 and TRBJ2-5, with D uncertain. Trimming pared 2 bases from V and 2 bases from J, leaving 12 bases between. The germline V gene has CDR1 DFQATT and CDR2 SNEGSKA (reference sequence). The CDR3 is 14 residues long. The CDR3 nucleotides are TGCAGTGCTAGAAGGTCAGGAACTCAAGAGACCCAGTACTTC. Translating gives CSARRSGTQETQYF.

This clonotype was recorded many times. The rearrangement links TRBV15 to TRBJ1-2, with TRBD1 as a possible D gene (5 bases). The CDR3 is made up of 14 amino acids. The V and J ends lost 1 base and 4 bases respectively, with 10 bases between them. CDR1 LNHNV and CDR2 YYDKDF come from the germline V gene (reference sequence). CDR3 region: CATSRGTQGYGYTF. CDR3 bases: TGTGCCACCAGCAGAGGGACTCAGGGCTATGGCTACACCTTC. Together with reference TRBV15 and TRBJ1-2, the CDR3 gives the full variable domain: DAMVIQNPRYQVTQFGKPVTLSCSQTLNHNVMYWYQQKSSQAPKLLFHYYDKDFNNEADTPDNFQSRRPNTSFCFLDIRSPGLGDTAMYLCATSRGTQGYGYTFGSGTRLTVV.

This clonotype came up many times. CDR3 sequence reads: CASSPDNYEQYF. CDR3 DNA sequence: TGTGCCAGCAGCCCTGACAACTACGAGCAGTACTTC. The genes are TRBV7-9 and TRBJ2-7; D remains unclear. Trimming removed 5 bases at V and 3 bases at J, with 8 bases between. Per the germline V gene, CDR1 is SEHNR and CDR2 is FQNEAQ (reference sequence). CDR3 length: 12 residues. The full variable domain, rest sourced from reference TRBV7-9 and TRBJ2-7, is DTGVSQNPRHKITKRGQNVTFRCDPISEHNRLYWYRQTLGQGPEFLTYFQNEAQLEKSRLLSDRFSAERPKGSFSTLEIQRTEQGDSAMYLCASSPDNYEQYFGPGTRLTVT.